This T cell receptor (beta chain) was observed in a study of cytomegalovirus exposure and HLA in healthy donors. Regarding the study as a whole: Cytomegalovirus-associated status was assigned to fewer than 200 TCR beta chains.

Assay: immunoSEQ multiplex PCR; the TCRdb copy retains only in-frame clones and omits some. The table shows 90,000 to 120,000 clones, with approximately 94% occurring only once. Comment on this clone: What it binds is not known.

Sequencing used PBMCs. The TCR comes from a woman younger than 30 in good health and CMV-seronegative.

Written as DNA, the CDR3 is TGTGCCAGCAGAGCTTACGGGGATTCACCCCTCCACTTT. Translated: CASRAYGDSPLHF. The J gene is TRBJ1-6, the V gene TRBV5-4; D gene uncertain. The CDR3 spans 13 residues. CDR1 and CDR2 from the germline V gene are SGHNT and YYREEE (reference sequence). Trimming removed 5 bases from V and 8 bases from J, with 11 bases in between.